Many counts were recorded for the clone carrying this T cell receptor (beta chain). Its antigen is unidentified. The sample comes from a study of tumor and adjacent non-tumor tissue in lung cancer. Study-level background: The cohort had about a dozen adenocarcinoma, a couple of squamous cell and 1 small cell patients. The study, taken as a whole, reports: Shorter survival was associated with higher TCR diversity in tumors.

RNA was extracted from bulk tissue without any cell sorting. Trimming removed 2 bases at V and 4 bases at J, with 12 bases between. Germline CDR1 and CDR2: MNHNY and SVGAGI (reference sequence). The CDR3 totals 14 residues. TCRbeta libraries were built with three rounds of nested PCR, modified from ARM-PCR. MiXCR was run by TCRdb on the multiplex PCR reads, yielding one entry per CDR3 protein. The table lists roughly 65,000 distinct CDR3 sequences, 55% to 70% of them singletons, with 20% in the top ten. The sequencing input was lung tumor tissue. The rearrangement links TRBV6-6 to TRBJ2-7, with D perhaps matching TRBD2 (6 bases). The TCR originated in a man aged 50 or older with non-small cell lung cancer. The CDR3: CASSYRTSGYEQYF. As DNA, the CDR3 is TGTGCCAGCAGTTACCGCACCAGCGGGTACGAGCAGTACTTC.